The present TCR beta chain was sequenced within a study of blood T cell repertoires in COVID-19. Study-wide context: Sites in the United States, Italy and Spain provided acute and convalescent COVID-19 samples. The analysed material was cDNA or gDNA that came from T cells, B-cell-depleted T cells, or PBMCs.

The CDR3 is 14 amino acids. The junction had 7 bases not matched to a gene; V was cut back by 4 bases and J by 6 bases. CDR1 is SGHNT, CDR2 YYREEE, per germline (reference sequence). Authors' data handling: Scientists estimated how many nucleated cells there were by amplifying reference gene primers. The repertoire was sequenced with immunoSEQ multiplex PCR; TCRdb's copy has only in-frame clones and lacks some. From that table come the V and J calls and clone size; the DNA was used to work out D and trimming. The sample has almost 45,000 clones; roughly 73% are singletons. The rearrangement uses TRBV5-4 and TRBJ2-1, with 7 nucleotides matching TRBD1. This TCR came from an elderly man with acute or convalescent COVID-19. The specimen sequenced was peripheral blood. CDR3 in amino acids: CASSPLRDSNEQFF. CDR3 bases: TGTGCCAGCAGCCCTCTCCGGGACAGCAATGAGCAGTTCTTC.